These 26 T cell receptor beta chains came from one sample sequenced in a study of shared clonotypes between healthy human individuals. TCRdb keeps only in-frame clones here, not all; method: immunoSEQ multiplex PCR. The table lists 950,000 to 1,300,000 clones, roughly 80% of them singletons. Sequenced input: memory CD4+ T cells sorted from blood. Subset indicated: CD45RA-negative fraction. These receptor sequences come from a man younger than 35 in good health.

J is TRBJ2-5 and V is TRBV18; D remains unclear. Trimming removed 2 bases from V and 2 bases from J, with 6 bases in between. The CDR3 runs to 13 residues. The germline CDR1 and CDR2 sequences are KGHSH and LQKENI. The CDR3 nucleotides are TGTGCCAGCTCACCAGGGTGGCAAGAGACCCAGTACTTC. Encoded protein: CASSPGWQETQYF. Full variable domain (outside the CDR3, taken from reference TRBV18 and TRBJ2-5): NAGVMQNPRHLVRRRGQEARLRCSPMKGHSHVYWYRQLPEEGLKFMVYLQKENIIDESGMPKERFSAEFPKEGPSILRIQQVVRGDSAAYFCASSPGWQETQYFGPGTRLLVL.

Comments on this clone: Additional DNA sequences in this sample encode the identical CDR3. The gene calls are TRBV5-4 and TRBJ2-3; weak D call: TRBD2 (5 bases). The CDR3 length is 14 residues. With 0 bases removed from V and 2 bases from J, the gap between germline ends came to 7 bases. The germline CDR1 and CDR2 sequences are SGHNT and YYREEE (reference sequence). The chain's CDR3 is CASSLGLATDTQYF. The CDR3 DNA sequence: TGTGCCAGCAGCTTGGGCCTAGCCACAGATACGCAGTATTTT.

The chain has TRBV7-9 and TRBJ2-2, with no clear D. This CDR3 is 14 amino acids long. V gave up 5 bases and J gave up 1 base, with 8 bases separating them. Per germline, CDR1 SEHNR and CDR2 FQNEAQ (reference sequence). The CDR3 reads CASSPGKNTGELFF. The CDR3 DNA follows: TGTGCCAGCAGCCCGGGCAAGAACACCGGGGAGCTGTTTTTT.

The J gene is TRBJ2-5, the V gene TRBV6-5; 9 bases are shared with TRBD1. The CDR3 consists of 13 residues. Germline CDR1 and CDR2: MNHEY and SVGAGI. Losses at the gene ends were 9 bases for V and 5 bases for J; bases not matched to a gene: 7. This chain's CDR3 is CASRQGGRETQYF. Written as DNA, the CDR3 is TGTGCCAGTAGACAGGGGGGACGGGAGACCCAGTACTTC.

The chain carries TRBV2 and TRBJ2-3, with D perhaps TRBD1 or TRBD2 (6 bases each). Per the germline V gene, CDR1 is SNHLY and CDR2 is FYNNEI. Trimming stripped 7 bases from V and 2 bases from J, with 19 bases between. The CDR3 totals 16 residues. The DNA of the CDR3 is TGTGCCAGCACCGAGACTAGGACAGTTTCCACAGATACGCAGTATTTT. It specifies CASTETRTVSTDTQYF.

This clone showed up just a few times. CDR3 sequence: CAISEINQPQHF. The DNA for the CDR3 is TGTGCAATCTCAGAGATCAATCAGCCCCAGCATTTT. The genes are TRBV21-1 and TRBJ1-5. TRBV21-1 is noted as a pseudogene. This CDR3 is 12 amino acids long.

The V gene is TRBV7-2, the J gene TRBJ2-7; 8 nucleotides agree with TRBD2. Trimming removed 6 bases from V and 3 bases from J; junction bases left unmatched: 4. This CDR3 spans 13 amino acids. CDR1 is SGHTA and CDR2 is FQGNSA in the germline V gene. CDR3: CASSDGGVYEQYF. In DNA form, the CDR3 reads TGTGCCAGCAGTGACGGGGGGGTCTACGAGCAGTACTTC.

CDR3 nucleotide sequence: TGTGCCAGTAGCGGGAAGTCTGGAACCGAGCAGTACTTC. Translation gives CASSGKSGTEQYF. The chain couples TRBV19 to TRBJ2-7; a possible D gene is TRBD2 (5 bases). The V end lost 6 bases, the J end lost 6 bases, and 15 bases lay between the germline ends. Per germline, CDR1 LNHDA and CDR2 SQIVND (reference sequence). This CDR3 comprises 13 residues.

V gene TRBV6-7 combines with J gene TRBJ1-1, with 10 bases fitting TRBD1. TRBV6-7 is marked as an open reading frame, function uncertain. The CDR3 extends over 19 amino acids. Unmatched junction bases numbered 17, after V lost 2 bases and J lost 5 bases. CDR3 region: CASSYHCHTGTGDETEAFF. CDR3 nucleotide sequence: TGTGCCAGCAGTTACCACTGCCATACGGGGACAGGGGATGAAACTGAAGCTTTCTTT.

The table lists this clone with a count of one. The rearrangement links TRBV7-6 to TRBJ2-3; D gene uncertain. V was clipped by 0 bases and J by 0 bases, with 10 bases between them. Germline CDR1 is SGHVS and CDR2 is FNYEAQ. The CDR3 extends over 16 amino acids. The CDR3, as DNA: TGTGCCAGCAGCTTAGCGGCACAGTCTAGCACAGATACGCAGTATTTT. It codes for CASSLAAQSSTDTQYF.

The chain links TRBV18 to TRBJ2-2; 8 nucleotides line up with TRBD1. Germline V gene sequence: CDR1 KGHSH, CDR2 LQKENI. The CDR3 has 13 residues. J lost 6 bases, V lost 3 bases, and 0 bases had no gene match. The CDR3 here is CASSPTGAGELFF. The CDR3 nucleotides read TGTGCCAGCTCACCGACAGGGGCCGGGGAGCTGTTTTTT.

This sequence joins TRBV4-3 and TRBJ2-5; 7 nucleotides match TRBD1. V shed 0 bases and J 4 bases; nucleotides not matched to a gene: 5. The CDR3 is made up of 15 amino acids. Germline V gene lookup returns CDR1 LGHNA and CDR2 YSLEER. CDR3 DNA sequence: TGCGCCAGCAGCCAAGAAGACAGGGCCCCAGAGACCCAGTACTTC. Translating gives CASSQEDRAPETQYF.

This clone was seen only once. The gene calls are TRBV15 and TRBJ2-1; 9 bases are shared with TRBD1. Germline CDR1 LNHNV, CDR2 YYDKDF (reference sequence). V lost 2 bases and J lost 9; bases outside the gene matches: 5. The length of the CDR3 is 14 residues. The CDR3 DNA reads TGTGCCACCAGCAGACCGGGACAGGGAATTGAGCAGTTCTTC. The encoded protein is CATSRPGQGIEQFF.

The chain links TRBV11-3 to TRBJ2-1; TRBD1 is a possible D gene (5 bases). Germline V gives CDR1 SGHNT, CDR2 YENEEA. The length of the CDR3 is 13 residues. V was cut by 4 bases and J by 8 bases, with 12 bases left in between. The CDR3 DNA follows: TGTGCCAGCAGCTCCGACAGACACGATGAGCAGTTCTTC. Protein sequence: CASSSDRHDEQFF. Looking up the rest from reference TRBV11-3 and TRBJ2-1 gives the full variable domain: EAGVVQSPRYKIIEKKQPVAFWCNPISGHNTLYWYLQNLGQGPELLIRYENEEAVDDSQLPKDRFSAERLKGVDSTLKIQPAELGDSAVYLCASSSDRHDEQFFGPGTRLTVL.

The chain couples TRBV5-1 to TRBJ1-1, with D possibly TRBD1 on 5 matching bases. The CDR3 contains 16 residues. CDR1 is SGHRS and CDR2 is YFSETQ in the germline V gene. V lost 4 bases, J lost 0 bases, and 16 bases lay in between. The CDR3 DNA is TGCGCCAGCAGCCCCGGATCCCCGGGGGTGAACACTGAAGCTTTCTTT. It is translated as CASSPGSPGVNTEAFF.

A few counts support this clone. The chain joins TRBV7-2 to TRBJ1-1; a possible D gene is TRBD1 (6 bases). V shed 4 bases and J shed 6 bases, with 15 bases lying between them. The germline CDR1 and CDR2 sequences are SGHTA and FQGNSA. This CDR3 has 14 residues. The chain's CDR3 is CASSWNRVRAEAFF. CDR3 DNA: TGTGCCAGCAGCTGGAACAGGGTTCGGGCTGAAGCTTTCTTT.

V gene TRBV7-8 combines with J gene TRBJ1-6, with 7 bases lining up with TRBD1. J lost 10 bases, V lost 4 bases, and 13 bases had no gene match. Germline V gives CDR1 SGHVS, CDR2 FQNEAQ. This CDR3 comprises 16 residues. CDR3 region: CASSSRPGTEGSPLHF. The DNA for the CDR3 is TGTGCCAGCAGCTCGAGGCCCGGGACAGAGGGGTCACCCCTCCACTTT. The variable domain in full, completed from reference TRBV7-8 and TRBJ1-6, reads GAGVSQSPRYKVAKRGQDVALRCDPISGHVSLFWYQQALGQGPEFLTYFQNEAQLDKSGLPSDRFFAERPEGSVSTLKIQRTQQEDSAVYLCASSSRPGTEGSPLHFGNGTRLTVT.

This clone was picked up many times. The rearrangement joins TRBV29-1 to TRBJ2-2; perhaps TRBD1 as D (6 bases). Germline values: CDR1 SQVTM, CDR2 ANQGSEA. The CDR3 has 13 amino acids. Trimming removed 4 bases from V and 6 bases from J, with 12 bases in between. CDR3 loop: CSVGTATPGELFF. Here the CDR3 DNA reads TGCAGCGTTGGGACAGCCACCCCCGGGGAGCTGTTTTTT.

The gene calls are TRBV27 and TRBJ2-4, with D possibly matching TRBD1 (7 bases). This CDR3 spans 16 amino acids. Germline V gives CDR1 MNHEY, CDR2 SMNVEV (reference sequence). Trimming removed 10 bases from V and 0 bases from J, with 19 bases in between. The CDR3 here is CATPRGTELAKNIQYF. In DNA, the CDR3 is TGTGCCACCCCGCGCGGGACAGAACTAGCCAAAAACATTCAGTACTTC.

The chain carries TRBV6-1 and TRBJ2-6; no reliable D call. With 2 bases removed from V and 0 bases from J, the gap between germline ends came to 5 bases. The CDR3 runs 15 residues. The germline V gene has CDR1 MNHNS and CDR2 SASEGT. CDR3 region: CASSEIASGANVLTF. The CDR3 nucleotides are TGTGCCAGCAGTGAAATAGCCTCTGGGGCCAACGTCCTGACTTTC.

The gene calls are TRBV6-6 and TRBJ2-3; D ambiguous. In germline, CDR1 is MNHNY, CDR2 SVGAGI (reference sequence). Trimming left V 8 bases short and J 4 bases short, with 16 bases between. The CDR3 spans 14 residues. CDR3 sequence reads: CASATAPPADTQYF. For the CDR3, the DNA is TGTGCCAGCGCAACGGCTCCCCCGGCAGATACGCAGTATTTT.

The chain carries TRBV5-1 and TRBJ2-2; 7 bases align to TRBD1. The CDR3 has 15 residues. The germline V gene has CDR1 SGHRS and CDR2 YFSETQ. V shed 3 bases and J 4 bases; nucleotides not matched to a gene: 6. DNA of the CDR3: TGCGCCAGCAGCTCAGGGGGATTAGGCACCGGGGAGCTGTTTTTT. Its protein is CASSSGGLGTGELFF. Drawing the rest from reference TRBV5-1 and TRBJ2-2, the complete variable domain is KAGVTQTPRYLIKTRGQQVTLSCSPISGHRSVSWYQQTPGQGLQFLFEYFSETQRNKGNFPGRFSGRQFSNSRSEMNVSTLELGDSALYLCASSSGGLGTGELFFGEGSRLTVL.

Regarding this clone: Other nucleotide sequences in the sample specify the same CDR3. This chain links TRBV5-1 with TRBJ1-6; D is perhaps TRBD1 (6 bases). CDR1 and CDR2 from the germline V gene are SGHRS and YFSETQ. With 5 bases removed from V and 5 bases from J, the gap between germline ends came to 11 bases. The CDR3 runs to 14 residues. CDR3 nucleotides: TGCGCCAGCAGAGGGGGGCAGAATAATTCACCCCTCCACTTT. It codes for CASRGGQNNSPLHF.

The chain employs TRBV29-1 and TRBJ2-2; a possible D gene is TRBD1 (5 bases). Germline V gene sequence: CDR1 SQVTM, CDR2 ANQGSEA. V was pared by 5 bases and J by 1 base, with 8 bases between. CDR3 length: 13 amino acids. For the CDR3, the DNA is TGCAGCGTTCGCCAGGGGAACACCGGGGAGCTGTTTTTT. This gives the protein CSVRQGNTGELFF.

V and J are TRBV5-6 and TRBJ1-6, with no clear D. The length of the CDR3 is 18 residues. Germline CDR1 SGHDT, CDR2 YYEEEE. Trimming left V 4 bases short and J 6 bases short, with 23 bases between. The CDR3 coding sequence is TGTGCCAGCAGCACCCGGACCCGGGCCTTTGGGATTAATTCACCCCTCCACTTT. It yields the protein CASSTRTRAFGINSPLHF.

This clone was recorded only once. The chain combines TRBV5-4 with TRBJ2-5; D perhaps matches TRBD2 (5 bases). The CDR3 is 17 residues long. Trimming took off 4 bases at V and 0 bases at J, with 19 bases between the two ends. Germline lookup yields CDR1 SGHNT and CDR2 YYREEE (reference sequence). The CDR3 nucleotides read TGTGCCAGCAGCCCCGGTCGGGGTTTGGCTTACCAAGAGACCCAGTACTTC. Amino acids: CASSPGRGLAYQETQYF.